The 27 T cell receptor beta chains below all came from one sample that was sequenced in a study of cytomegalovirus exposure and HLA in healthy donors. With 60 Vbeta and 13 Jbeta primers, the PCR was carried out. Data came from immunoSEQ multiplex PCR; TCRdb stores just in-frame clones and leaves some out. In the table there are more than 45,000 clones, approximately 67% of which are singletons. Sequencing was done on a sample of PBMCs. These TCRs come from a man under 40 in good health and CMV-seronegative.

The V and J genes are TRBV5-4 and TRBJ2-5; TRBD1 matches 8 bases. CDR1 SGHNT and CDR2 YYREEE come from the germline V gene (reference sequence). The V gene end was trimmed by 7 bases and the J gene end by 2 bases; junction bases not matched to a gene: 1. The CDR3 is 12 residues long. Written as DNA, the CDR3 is TGTGCCAGCGGGGACAGGCAAGAGACCCAGTACTTC. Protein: CASGDRQETQYF.

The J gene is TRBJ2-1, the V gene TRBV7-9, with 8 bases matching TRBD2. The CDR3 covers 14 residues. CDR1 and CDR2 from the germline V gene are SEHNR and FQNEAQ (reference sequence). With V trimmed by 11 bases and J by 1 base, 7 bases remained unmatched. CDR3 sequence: CAGGLAGSYNEQFF. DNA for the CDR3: TGTGCCGGGGGGTTAGCGGGATCCTACAATGAGCAGTTCTTC.

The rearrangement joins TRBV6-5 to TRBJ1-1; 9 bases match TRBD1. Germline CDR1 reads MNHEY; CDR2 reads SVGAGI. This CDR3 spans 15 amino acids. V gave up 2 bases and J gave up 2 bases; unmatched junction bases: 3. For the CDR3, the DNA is TGTGCCAGCAGTTACCGGGGACAGGGCAACACTGAAGCTTTCTTT. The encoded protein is CASSYRGQGNTEAFF.

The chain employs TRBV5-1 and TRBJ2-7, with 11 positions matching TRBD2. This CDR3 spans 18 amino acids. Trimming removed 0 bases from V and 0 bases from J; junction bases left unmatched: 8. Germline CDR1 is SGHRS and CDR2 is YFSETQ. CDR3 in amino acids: CASSLGLAGGPLSYEQYF. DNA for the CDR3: TGCGCCAGCAGCTTGGGTTTAGCGGGAGGGCCCCTCTCCTACGAGCAGTACTTC.

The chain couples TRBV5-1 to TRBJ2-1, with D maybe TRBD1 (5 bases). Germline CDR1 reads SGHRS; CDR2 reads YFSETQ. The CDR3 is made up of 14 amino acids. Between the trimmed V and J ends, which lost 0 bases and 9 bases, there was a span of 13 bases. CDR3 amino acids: CASSLVQGGGEQFF. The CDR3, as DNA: TGCGCCAGCAGCTTGGTTCAGGGTGGTGGTGAGCAGTTCTTC. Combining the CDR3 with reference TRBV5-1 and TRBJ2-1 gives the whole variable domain KAGVTQTPRYLIKTRGQQVTLSCSPISGHRSVSWYQQTPGQGLQFLFEYFSETQRNKGNFPGRFSGRQFSNSRSEMNVSTLELGDSALYLCASSLVQGGGEQFFGPGTRLTVL.

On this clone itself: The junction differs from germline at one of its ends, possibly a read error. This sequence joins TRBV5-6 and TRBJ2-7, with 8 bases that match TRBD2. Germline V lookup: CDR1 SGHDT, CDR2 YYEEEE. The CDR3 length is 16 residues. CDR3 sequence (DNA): TGTGCCAGCAGCAGCCCGGGACTAGAAGTCTCCCACGAGCAGTACTTC. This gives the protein CASSSPGLEVSHEQYF.

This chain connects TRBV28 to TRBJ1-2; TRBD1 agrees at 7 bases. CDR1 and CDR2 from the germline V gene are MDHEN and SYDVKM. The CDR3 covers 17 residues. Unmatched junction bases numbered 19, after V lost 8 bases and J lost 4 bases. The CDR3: CASGGSDRKDLIYGYTF. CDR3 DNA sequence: TGTGCCAGCGGGGGATCGGACAGGAAAGATTTGATCTATGGCTACACCTTC.

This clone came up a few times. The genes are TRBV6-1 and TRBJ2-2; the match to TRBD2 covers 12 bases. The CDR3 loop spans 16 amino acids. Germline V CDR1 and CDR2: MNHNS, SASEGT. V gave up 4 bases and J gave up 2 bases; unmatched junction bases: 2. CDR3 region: CASSALAGGNTGELFF. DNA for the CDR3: TGTGCCAGCAGTGCACTAGCGGGAGGTAACACCGGGGAGCTGTTTTTT.

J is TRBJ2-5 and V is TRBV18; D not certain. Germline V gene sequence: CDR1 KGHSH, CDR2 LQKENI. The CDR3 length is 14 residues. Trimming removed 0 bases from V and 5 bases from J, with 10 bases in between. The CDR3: CASSPPGKRETQYF. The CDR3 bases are TGTGCCAGCTCACCACCGGGCAAAAGGGAGACCCAGTACTTC. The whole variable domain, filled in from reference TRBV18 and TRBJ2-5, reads NAGVMQNPRHLVRRRGQEARLRCSPMKGHSHVYWYRQLPEEGLKFMVYLQKENIIDESGMPKERFSAEFPKEGPSILRIQQVVRGDSAAYFCASSPPGKRETQYFGPGTRLLVL.

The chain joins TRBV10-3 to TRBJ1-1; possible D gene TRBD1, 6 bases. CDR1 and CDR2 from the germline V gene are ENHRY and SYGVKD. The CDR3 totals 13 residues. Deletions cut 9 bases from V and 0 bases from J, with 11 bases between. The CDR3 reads CAMGGPLNTEAFF. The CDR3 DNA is TGTGCCATGGGGGGGCCTTTGAACACTGAAGCTTTCTTT.

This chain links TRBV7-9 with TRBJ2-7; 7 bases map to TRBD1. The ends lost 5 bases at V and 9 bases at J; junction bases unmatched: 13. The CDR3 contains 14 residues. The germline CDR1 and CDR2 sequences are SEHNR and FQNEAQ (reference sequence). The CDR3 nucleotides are TGTGCCAGCAGCACAAAGGGACAGATAGGCGGGCAGTACTTC. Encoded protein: CASSTKGQIGGQYF.

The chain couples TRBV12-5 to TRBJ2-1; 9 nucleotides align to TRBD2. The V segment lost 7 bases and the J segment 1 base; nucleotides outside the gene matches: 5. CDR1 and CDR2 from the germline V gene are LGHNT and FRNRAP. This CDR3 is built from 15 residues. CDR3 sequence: CASAQSGRSYNEQFF. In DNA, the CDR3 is TGTGCTAGTGCCCAAAGCGGGAGGTCCTACAATGAGCAGTTCTTC.

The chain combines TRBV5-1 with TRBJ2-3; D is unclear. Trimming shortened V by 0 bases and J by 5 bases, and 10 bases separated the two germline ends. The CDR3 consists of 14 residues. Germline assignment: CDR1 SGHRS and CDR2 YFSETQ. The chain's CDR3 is CASSLGDLVDTQYF. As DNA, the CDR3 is TGCGCCAGCAGCTTGGGAGACTTAGTAGATACGCAGTATTTT.

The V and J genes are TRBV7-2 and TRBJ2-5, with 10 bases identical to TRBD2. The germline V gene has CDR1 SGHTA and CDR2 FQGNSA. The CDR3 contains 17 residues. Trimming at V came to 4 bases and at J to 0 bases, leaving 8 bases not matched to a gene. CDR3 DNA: TGTGCCAGCAGCTCCCTCGGACTAGCGGCATACCAAGAGACCCAGTACTTC. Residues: CASSSLGLAAYQETQYF. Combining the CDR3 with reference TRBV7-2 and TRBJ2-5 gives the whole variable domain GAGVSQSPSNKVTEKGKDVELRCDPISGHTALYWYRQSLGQGLEFLIYFQGNSAPDKSGLPSDRFSAERTGGSVSTLTIQRTQQEDSAVYLCASSSLGLAAYQETQYFGPGTRLLVL.

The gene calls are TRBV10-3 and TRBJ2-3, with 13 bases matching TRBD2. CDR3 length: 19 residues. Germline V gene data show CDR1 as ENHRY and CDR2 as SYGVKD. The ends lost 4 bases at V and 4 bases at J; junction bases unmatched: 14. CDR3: CAISGTSGRGSTRADTQYF. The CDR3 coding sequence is TGTGCCATCAGTGGGACTAGCGGGAGAGGTTCAACGCGCGCAGATACGCAGTATTTT.

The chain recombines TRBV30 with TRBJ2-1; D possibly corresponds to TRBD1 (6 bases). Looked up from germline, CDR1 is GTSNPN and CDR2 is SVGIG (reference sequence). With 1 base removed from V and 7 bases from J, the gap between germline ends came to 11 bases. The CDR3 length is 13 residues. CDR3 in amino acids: CAWSGTQGNEQFF. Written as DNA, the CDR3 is TGTGCCTGGAGTGGGACTCAGGGGAATGAGCAGTTCTTC.

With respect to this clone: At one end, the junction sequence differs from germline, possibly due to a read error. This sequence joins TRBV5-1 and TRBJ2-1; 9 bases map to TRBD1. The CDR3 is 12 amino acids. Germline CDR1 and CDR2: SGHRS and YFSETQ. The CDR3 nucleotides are TGCGCCAGCAGCTTGACTGGGACAGGGTGGCTCTTC. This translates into CASSLTGTGWLF.

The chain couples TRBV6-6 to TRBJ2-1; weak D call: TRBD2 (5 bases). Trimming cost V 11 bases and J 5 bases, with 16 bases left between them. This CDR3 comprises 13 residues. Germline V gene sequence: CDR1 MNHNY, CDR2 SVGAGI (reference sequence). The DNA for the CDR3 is TGTGCCTCGGCTAGCCCCCTAAACAATGAGCAGTTCTTC. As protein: CASASPLNNEQFF.

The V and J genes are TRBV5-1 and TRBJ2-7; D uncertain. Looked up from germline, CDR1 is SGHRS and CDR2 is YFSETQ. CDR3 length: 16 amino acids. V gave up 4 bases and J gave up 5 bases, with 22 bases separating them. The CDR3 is CASSPLAGLGVNEQYF. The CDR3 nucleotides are TGCGCCAGCAGCCCCCTTGCTGGATTAGGAGTGAACGAGCAGTACTTC.

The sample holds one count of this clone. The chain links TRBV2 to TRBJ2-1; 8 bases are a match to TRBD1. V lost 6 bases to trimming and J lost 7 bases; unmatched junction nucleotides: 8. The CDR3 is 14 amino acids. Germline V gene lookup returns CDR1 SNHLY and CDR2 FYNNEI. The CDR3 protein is CASRNRTGSNEQFF. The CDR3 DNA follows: TGTGCCAGCAGGAACCGGACAGGGTCAAATGAGCAGTTCTTC.

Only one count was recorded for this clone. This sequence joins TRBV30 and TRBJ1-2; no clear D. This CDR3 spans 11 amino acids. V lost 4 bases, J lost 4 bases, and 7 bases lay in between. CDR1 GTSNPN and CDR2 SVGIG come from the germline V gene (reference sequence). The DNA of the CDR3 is TGTGCCTGGAACGGGTTCTATGGCTACACCTTC. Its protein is CAWNGFYGYTF. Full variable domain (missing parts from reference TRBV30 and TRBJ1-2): SQTIHQWPATLVQPVGSPLSLECTVEGTSNPNLYWYRQAAGRGLQLLFYSVGIGQISSEVPQNLSASRPQDRQFILSSKKLLLSDSGFYLCAWNGFYGYTFGSGTRLTVV.

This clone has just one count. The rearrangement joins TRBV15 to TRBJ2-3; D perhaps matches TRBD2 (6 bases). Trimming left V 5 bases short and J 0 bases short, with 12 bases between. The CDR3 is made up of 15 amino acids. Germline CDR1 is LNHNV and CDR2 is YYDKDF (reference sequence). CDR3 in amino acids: CATSPGGISTDTQYF. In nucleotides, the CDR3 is TGTGCCACCAGCCCGGGCGGGATTAGCACAGATACGCAGTATTTT.

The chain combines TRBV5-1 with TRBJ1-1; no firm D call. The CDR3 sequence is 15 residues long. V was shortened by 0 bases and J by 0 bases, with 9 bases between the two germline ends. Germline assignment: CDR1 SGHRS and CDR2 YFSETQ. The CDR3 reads CASSLGAPLNTEAFF. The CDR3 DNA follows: TGCGCCAGCAGCTTGGGAGCTCCATTGAACACTGAAGCTTTCTTT.

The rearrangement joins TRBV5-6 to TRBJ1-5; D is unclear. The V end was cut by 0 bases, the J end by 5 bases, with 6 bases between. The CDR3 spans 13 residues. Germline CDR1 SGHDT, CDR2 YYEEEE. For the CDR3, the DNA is TGTGCCAGCAGCTTGGGGCGGGATCAGCCCCAGCATTTT. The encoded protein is CASSLGRDQPQHF. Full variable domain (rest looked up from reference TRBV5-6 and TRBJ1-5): DAGVTQSPTHLIKTRGQQVTLRCSPKSGHDTVSWYQQALGQGPQFIFQYYEEEERQRGNFPDRFSGHQFPNYSSELNVNALLLGDSALYLCASSLGRDQPQHFGDGTRLSIL.

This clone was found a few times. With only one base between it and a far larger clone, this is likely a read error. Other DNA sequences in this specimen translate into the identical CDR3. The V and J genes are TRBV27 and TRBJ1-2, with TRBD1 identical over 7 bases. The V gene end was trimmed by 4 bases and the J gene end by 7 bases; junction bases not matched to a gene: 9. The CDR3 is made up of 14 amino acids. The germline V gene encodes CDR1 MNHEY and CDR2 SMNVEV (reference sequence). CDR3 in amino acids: CASSSLAGGIGYTF. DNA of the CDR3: TGTGCCAGCAGTTCATTGGCAGGGGGTATTGGCTACACCTTC.

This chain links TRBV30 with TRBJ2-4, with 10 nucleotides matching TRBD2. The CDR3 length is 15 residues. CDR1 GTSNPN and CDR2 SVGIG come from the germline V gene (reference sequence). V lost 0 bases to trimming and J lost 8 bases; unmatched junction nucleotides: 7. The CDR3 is CAWSVRASGSHIQYF. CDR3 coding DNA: TGTGCCTGGAGTGTACGGGCTAGCGGGAGCCACATTCAGTACTTC.

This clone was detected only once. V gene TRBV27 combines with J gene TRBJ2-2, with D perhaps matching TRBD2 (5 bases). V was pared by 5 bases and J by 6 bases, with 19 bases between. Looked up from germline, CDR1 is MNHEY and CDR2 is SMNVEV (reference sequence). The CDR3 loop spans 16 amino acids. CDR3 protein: CASSPSWGLRAGELFF. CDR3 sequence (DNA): TGTGCCAGCAGTCCATCGTGGGGTTTGAGGGCCGGGGAGCTGTTTTTT.